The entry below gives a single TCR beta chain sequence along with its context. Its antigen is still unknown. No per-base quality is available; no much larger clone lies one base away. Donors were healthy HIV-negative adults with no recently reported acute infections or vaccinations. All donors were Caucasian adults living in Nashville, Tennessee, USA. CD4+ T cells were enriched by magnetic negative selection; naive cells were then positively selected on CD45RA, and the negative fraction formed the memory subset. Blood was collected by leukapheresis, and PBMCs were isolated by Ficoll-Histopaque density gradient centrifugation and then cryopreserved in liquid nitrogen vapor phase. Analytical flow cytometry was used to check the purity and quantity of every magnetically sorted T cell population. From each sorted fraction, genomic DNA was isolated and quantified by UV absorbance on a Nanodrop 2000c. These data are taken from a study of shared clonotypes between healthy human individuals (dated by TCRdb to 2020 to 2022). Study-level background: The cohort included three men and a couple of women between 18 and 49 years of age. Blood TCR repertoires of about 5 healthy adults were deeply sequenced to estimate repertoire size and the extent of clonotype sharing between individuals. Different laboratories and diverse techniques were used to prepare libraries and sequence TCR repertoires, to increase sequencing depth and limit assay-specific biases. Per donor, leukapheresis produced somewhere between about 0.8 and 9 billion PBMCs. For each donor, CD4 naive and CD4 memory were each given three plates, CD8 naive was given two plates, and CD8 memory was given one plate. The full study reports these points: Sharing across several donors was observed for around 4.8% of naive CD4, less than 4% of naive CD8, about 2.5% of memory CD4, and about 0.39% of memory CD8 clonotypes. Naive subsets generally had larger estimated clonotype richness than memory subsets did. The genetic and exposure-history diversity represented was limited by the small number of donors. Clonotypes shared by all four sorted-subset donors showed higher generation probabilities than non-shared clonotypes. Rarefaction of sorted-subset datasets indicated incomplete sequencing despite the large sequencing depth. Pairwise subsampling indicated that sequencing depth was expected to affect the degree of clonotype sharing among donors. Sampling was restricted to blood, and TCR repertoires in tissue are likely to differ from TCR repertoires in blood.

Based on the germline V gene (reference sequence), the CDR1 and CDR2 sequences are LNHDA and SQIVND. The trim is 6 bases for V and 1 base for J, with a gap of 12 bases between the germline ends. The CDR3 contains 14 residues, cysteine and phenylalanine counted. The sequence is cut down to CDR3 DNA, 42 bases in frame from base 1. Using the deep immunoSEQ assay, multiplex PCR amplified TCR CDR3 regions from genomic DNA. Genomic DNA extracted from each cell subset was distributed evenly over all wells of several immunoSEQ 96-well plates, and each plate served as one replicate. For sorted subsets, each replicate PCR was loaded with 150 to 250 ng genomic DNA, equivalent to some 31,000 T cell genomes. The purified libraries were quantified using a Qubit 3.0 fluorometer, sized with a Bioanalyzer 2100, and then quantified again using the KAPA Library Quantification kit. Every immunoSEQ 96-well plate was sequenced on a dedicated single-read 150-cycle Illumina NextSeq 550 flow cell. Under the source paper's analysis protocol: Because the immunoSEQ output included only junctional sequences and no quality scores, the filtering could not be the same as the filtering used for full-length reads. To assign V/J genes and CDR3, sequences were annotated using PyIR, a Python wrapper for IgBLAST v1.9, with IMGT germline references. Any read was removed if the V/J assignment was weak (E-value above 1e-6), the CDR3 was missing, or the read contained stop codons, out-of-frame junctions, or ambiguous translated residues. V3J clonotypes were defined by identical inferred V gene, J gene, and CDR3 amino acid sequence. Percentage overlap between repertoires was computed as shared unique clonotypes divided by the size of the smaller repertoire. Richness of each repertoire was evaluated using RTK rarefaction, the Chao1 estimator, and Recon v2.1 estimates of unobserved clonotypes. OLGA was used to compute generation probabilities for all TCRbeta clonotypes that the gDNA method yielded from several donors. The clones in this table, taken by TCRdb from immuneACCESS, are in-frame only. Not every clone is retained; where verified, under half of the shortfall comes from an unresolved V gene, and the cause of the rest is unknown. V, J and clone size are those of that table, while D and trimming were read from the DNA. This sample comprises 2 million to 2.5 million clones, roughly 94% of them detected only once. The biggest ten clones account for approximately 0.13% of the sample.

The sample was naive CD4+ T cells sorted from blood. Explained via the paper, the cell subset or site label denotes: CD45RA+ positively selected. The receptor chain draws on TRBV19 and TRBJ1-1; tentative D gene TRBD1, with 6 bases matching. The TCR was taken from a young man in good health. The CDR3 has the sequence CASSETGRNTEAFF. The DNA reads TGTGCCAGTAGCGAGACAGGAAGGAACACTGAAGCTTTCTTT.